This T cell receptor beta chain was recorded in a study of blood T cell repertoires in COVID-19. Clones were read by immunoSEQ multiplex PCR, and TCRdb kept only the in-frame ones, dropping some. The sample gives roughly 250,000 clones, approximately 91% of which show up once; roughly 2.1% is in the top ten. The CDR3 is made up of 19 amino acids. Germline CDR1 is SGHVS and CDR2 is FNYEAQ. V lost 5 bases, J lost 6 bases, and 31 bases lay in between. The V and J genes are TRBV7-6 and TRBJ1-2; D might be TRBD1 (6 bases). The sequencing input was PBMCs or T cells enriched from blood (not recorded which). The receptor was derived from a middle-aged woman with acute COVID-19. CDR3 protein: CASSLVSNFRGRFEDGYTF. Written as DNA, the CDR3 is TGTGCCAGCAGCCTAGTCAGTAATTTCAGGGGCAGGTTTGAGGATGGCTACACCTTC. Together with reference TRBV7-6 and TRBJ1-2, the CDR3 gives the full variable domain: GAGVSQSPRYKVTKRGQDVALRCDPISGHVSLYWYRQALGQGPEFLTYFNYEAQQDKSGLPNDRFSAERPEGSISTLTIQRTEQRDSAMYRCASSLVSNFRGRFEDGYTFGSGTRLTVV.